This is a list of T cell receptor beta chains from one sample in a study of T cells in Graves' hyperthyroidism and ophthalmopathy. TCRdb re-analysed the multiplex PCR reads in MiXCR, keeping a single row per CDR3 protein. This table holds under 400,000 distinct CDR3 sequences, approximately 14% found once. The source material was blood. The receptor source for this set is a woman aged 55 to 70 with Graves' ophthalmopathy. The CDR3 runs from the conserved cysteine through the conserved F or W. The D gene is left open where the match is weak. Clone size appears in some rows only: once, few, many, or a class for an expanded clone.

TGTGCCAGCAGTTCTTACGCGGGACTAGCGGGAGGGAACTACAATGAGCAGTTCTTC	CASSSYAGLAGGNYNEQFF	TRBV6-1	TRBD2	TRBJ2-1	few
TGTGCCATCAGTGAGTCAGGGACAGGGGTCGAGCAGTACTTC	CAISESGTGVEQYF	TRBV10-3	TRBD1	TRBJ2-7	.
TGCAGTGGGGGAAATGGACTAGCGGTTCGCAAAAACATTCAGTACTTC	CSGGNGLAVRKNIQYF	TRBV20-1	TRBD2	TRBJ2-4	.
TGTGCCAGCTCACTTGCAGAAGAGACCCAGTACTTC	CASSLAEETQYF	TRBV18	.	TRBJ2-5	many
TGTGCCAGCAGTTTGTGGGGGAACACTTTCTATGGCTACACCTTC	CASSLWGNTFYGYTF	TRBV28	.	TRBJ1-2	many
TGTGCCAGCAGCCCTTTTGGGGGTATGAACACTGAAGCTTTCTTT	CASSPFGGMNTEAFF	TRBV2	.	TRBJ1-1	many
TGTGCCAGCAGCGCGACCGGGACAGGTTACAATGAGCAGTTCTTC	CASSATGTGYNEQFF	TRBV11-2	TRBD1	TRBJ2-1	.
TGTGCCAGCAGTTTATTGACCGGGGAGCTGTTTTTT	CASSLLTGELFF	TRBV28	.	TRBJ2-2	many
TGTGCCAGCAGTCGTGCTAGCGGGAGTCTATACGAGCAGTACTTC	CASSRASGSLYEQYF	TRBV28	TRBD2	TRBJ2-7	many
TGTGCTAGTGCCAACACTAGCGTCAAAGAAACCTACGAGCAGTACTTC	CASANTSVKETYEQYF	TRBV12-5	TRBD2	TRBJ2-7	many
TGTGCCAGCAGCGTAGAGGTATCTTCCGGGGAGCTGTTTTTT	CASSVEVSSGELFF	TRBV9	.	TRBJ2-2	few
TGTGCCAGCAGCTTGGGCCACCAAAGGGGCAGTCAGCCCCAGCATTTT	CASSLGHQRGSQPQHF	TRBV5-6	.	TRBJ1-5	few
TGTGCCAGCAGTGAAGAGCTTGCGGCCAAAAACATTCAGTACTTC	CASSEELAAKNIQYF	TRBV2	.	TRBJ2-4	few
TGTGCCAGTAGGGTAGCGGGAGCCTACGAGCAGTACTTC	CASRVAGAYEQYF	TRBV19	TRBD2	TRBJ2-7	.
TGTGCCAGCAGCATGACTAGCGGGAGACGAAGGGAGACCCAGTACTTC	CASSMTSGRRRETQYF	TRBV7-3	TRBD2	TRBJ2-5	.
TGCGCCAGCAGCCAAGGGCTAGCGGGAGGGCCATACACACACACAGATACGCAGTATTTT	CASSQGLAGGPYTHTDTQYF	TRBV4-1	TRBD2	TRBJ2-3	few
TGCAGCGTCGGACAGCTTAGCTCCTACAATGAGCAGTTCTTC	CSVGQLSSYNEQFF	TRBV29-1	.	TRBJ2-1	many
TGCAGTGCTGGTACCAAGAGTAGATCCTACAATGAGCAGTTCTTC	CSAGTKSRSYNEQFF	TRBV20-1	.	TRBJ2-1	many
TGTGCCAGCAGCCAAAAGCGGAGCTCCTACAATGAGCAGTTCTTC	CASSQKRSSYNEQFF	TRBV14	.	TRBJ2-1	.
TGTGCCAGCGGGACCCTGCGGGCAGATACGCAGTATTTT	CASGTLRADTQYF	TRBV2	.	TRBJ2-3	many
TGTGCCACCAGCAGATCGTTCGGGGAGCAGTTCTTC	CATSRSFGEQFF	TRBV15	.	TRBJ2-1	few
TGTGCCACCAGTGATTCCTACAGGACAGGGGCCTACAATGAGCAGTTCTTC	CATSDSYRTGAYNEQFF	TRBV24-1	TRBD1	TRBJ2-1	many
TGTGCCAGCAGCTGGGGACCGTCGAACACCGGGGAGCTGTTTTTT	CASSWGPSNTGELFF	TRBV11-3	.	TRBJ2-2	many
TGTGCCAGCAGCCCGCGGGGGGCGGAAGGTACTGAAGCTTTCTTT	CASSPRGAEGTEAFF	TRBV7-9	.	TRBJ1-1	many
TGTGCCAGCAACCGGGACAGGAAGACAGATACGCAGTATTTT	CASNRDRKTDTQYF	TRBV2	TRBD1	TRBJ2-3	few
TGTGCCAGCAGTTACCCGGGGGACTCCTACAATGAGCAGTTCTTC	CASSYPGDSYNEQFF	TRBV6-5	.	TRBJ2-1	many
TGTGCCAGCAAGGTCGGCGGGAGTCCCGGGGAGCTGTTTTTT	CASKVGGSPGELFF	TRBV6-2/TRBV6-3	TRBD2	TRBJ2-2	many
TGTGCCAGCAGTAACAGAAGGGTCTACTTGGGGAATGAGCAGTTCTTC	CASSNRRVYLGNEQFF	TRBV6-2/TRBV6-3	.	TRBJ2-1	many
TGTGCCAGTAGTGAAGCCGGGGAGCTGTTTTTT	CASSEAGELFF	TRBV19	.	TRBJ2-2	.
TGTGCCAGCAGTGAAAGGGGCGCGGGTGAAAAACTGTTTTTT	CASSERGAGEKLFF	TRBV2	.	TRBJ1-4	.
TGTGCTAGTGGACCCGGCGCAGGGAAACCCTACGAGCAGTACTTC	CASGPGAGKPYEQYF	TRBV12-5	.	TRBJ2-7	.
TGTGCCAGTAACGGACCCAACTACGAGCAGTACTTC	CASNGPNYEQYF	TRBV2	.	TRBJ2-7	many
TGTGCCAGCAGTTTGACTAGCGGGAGTCAGATCGAGCAGTACTTC	CASSLTSGSQIEQYF	TRBV28	TRBD2	TRBJ2-7	.
TGTGCCAGCATATGGGGACAGGCCACCTACGAGCAGTACTTC	CASIWGQATYEQYF	TRBV6-1	TRBD1	TRBJ2-7	.
TGTGCCAGCAGCCAAGTTCTTAGCGGGGCCTACAATGAGCAGTTCTTC	CASSQVLSGAYNEQFF	TRBV3-1	TRBD2	TRBJ2-1	many
TGTGCCAGCAAACAGGGATCTTCCTACGAGCAGTACTTC	CASKQGSSYEQYF	TRBV27	.	TRBJ2-7	many
TGTGCCAGCAGTTCGTACAGTCTGAATTCACCCCTCCACTTT	CASSSYSLNSPLHF	TRBV12-3/TRBV12-4	.	TRBJ1-6	few
TGTGCCAGCAGTCCGGCCGGGTGGCAAGAGACCCAGTACTTC	CASSPAGWQETQYF	TRBV27	.	TRBJ2-5	many
TGTGCCAGCAGCTTAGCGCCGGGGGTTGTGGGACTAGCGGGAAGCTCCTACAATGAGCAGTTCTTC	CASSLAPGVVGLAGSSYNEQFF	TRBV7-9	TRBD2	TRBJ2-1	few
TGTGCCAGTAGTATAGATCGACAGGGATATACGCAGTATTTT	CASSIDRQGYTQYF	TRBV19	TRBD1	TRBJ2-3	.
TGTGCCAGCAGCCAAGAGGGAGGGGGCTATAGCACTGAAGCTTTCTTT	CASSQEGGGYSTEAFF	TRBV3-1	TRBD1	TRBJ1-1	many
TGTGCCAGCAGTTCCGGACAGGGGGCGCGGGATGCTTTCTTT	CASSSGQGARDAFF	TRBV12-3/TRBV12-4	TRBD1	TRBJ1-1	many
TGTGCCTGTGGGACCGGGAACGGGGAGCTGTTTTTT	CACGTGNGELFF	TRBV30	.	TRBJ2-2	.
TGTGCCAGCAGTTCAGAGGACAGGCCCGGGAACGAGCAGTACTTC	CASSSEDRPGNEQYF	TRBV28	TRBD1	TRBJ2-7	many
TGTGCCAGCAACCTTCGACAGGGGGCTATCAATGAGCAGTTCTTC	CASNLRQGAINEQFF	TRBV28	TRBD1	TRBJ2-1	many
TGTGCCAGCAGCTTAGTCTACGCGAACACCGGGGAGCTGTTTTTT	CASSLVYANTGELFF	TRBV7-2	.	TRBJ2-2	few
TGTGCCACCTTAGCGGGAATGAGCACAGATACGCAGTATTTT	CATLAGMSTDTQYF	TRBV10-3	TRBD2	TRBJ2-3	few
TGTGCCAGCAGCTTGGCGGGGCTAGCGGGAGTCGGCGAGCAGTTCTTC	CASSLAGLAGVGEQFF	TRBV5-4	TRBD2	TRBJ2-1	.